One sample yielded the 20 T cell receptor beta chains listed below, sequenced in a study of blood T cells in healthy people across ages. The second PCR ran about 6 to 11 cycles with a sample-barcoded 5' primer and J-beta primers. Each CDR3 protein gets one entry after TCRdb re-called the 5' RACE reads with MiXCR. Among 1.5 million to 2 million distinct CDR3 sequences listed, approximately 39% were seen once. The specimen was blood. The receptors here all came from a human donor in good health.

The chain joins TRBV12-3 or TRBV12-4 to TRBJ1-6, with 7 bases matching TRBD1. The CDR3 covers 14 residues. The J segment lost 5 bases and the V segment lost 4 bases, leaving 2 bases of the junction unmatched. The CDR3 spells CASSSGQHNSPLHF. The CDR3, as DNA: TGTGCCAGCAGTTCGGGACAGCATAATTCACCCCTCCACTTT.

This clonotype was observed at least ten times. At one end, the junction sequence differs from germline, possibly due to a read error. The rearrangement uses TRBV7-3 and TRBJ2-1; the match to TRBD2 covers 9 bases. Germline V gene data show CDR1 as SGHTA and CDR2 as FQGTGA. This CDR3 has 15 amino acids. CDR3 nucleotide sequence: TGCGCCAGCAGCCGGAGCGGGGGGTCCTACAATGAGCAGTTCTTC. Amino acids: CASSRSGGSYNEQFF.

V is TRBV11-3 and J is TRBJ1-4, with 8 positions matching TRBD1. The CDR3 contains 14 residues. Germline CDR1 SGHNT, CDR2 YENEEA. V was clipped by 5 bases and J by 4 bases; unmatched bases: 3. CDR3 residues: CASSNRGVNEKLFF. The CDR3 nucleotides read TGTGCCAGCAGCAACAGGGGGGTTAATGAAAAACTGTTTTTT. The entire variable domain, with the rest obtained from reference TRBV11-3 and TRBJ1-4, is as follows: EAGVVQSPRYKIIEKKQPVAFWCNPISGHNTLYWYLQNLGQGPELLIRYENEEAVDDSQLPKDRFSAERLKGVDSTLKIQPAELGDSAVYLCASSNRGVNEKLFFGSGTQLSVL.

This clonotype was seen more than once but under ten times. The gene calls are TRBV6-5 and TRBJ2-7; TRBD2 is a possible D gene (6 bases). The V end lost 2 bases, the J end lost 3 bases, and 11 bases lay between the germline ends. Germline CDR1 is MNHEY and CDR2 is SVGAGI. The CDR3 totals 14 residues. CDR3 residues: CASSYAEGDYEQYF. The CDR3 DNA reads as TGTGCCAGCAGTTACGCGGAGGGTGACTACGAGCAGTACTTC.

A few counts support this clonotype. CDR3 amino acids: CASSQPGLAGARTYF. Here the CDR3 DNA reads TGTGCCAGCAGCCAGCCGGGACTAGCGGGGGCTCGCACGTACTTC. The chain employs TRBV4-2 and TRBJ2-7; 14 positions match TRBD2. CDR3 length: 15 residues. CDR1 and CDR2 (germline): LGHNA, YNFKEQ. V lost 3 bases and J lost 12; bases outside the gene matches: 10.

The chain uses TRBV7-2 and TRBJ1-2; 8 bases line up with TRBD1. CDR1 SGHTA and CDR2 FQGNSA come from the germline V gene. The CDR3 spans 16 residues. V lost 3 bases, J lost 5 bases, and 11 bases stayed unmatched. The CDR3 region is CASSFSGTGPSYGYTF. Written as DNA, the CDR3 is TGTGCCAGCAGCTTCTCCGGGACAGGCCCCAGTTATGGCTACACCTTC. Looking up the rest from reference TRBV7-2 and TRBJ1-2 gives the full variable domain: GAGVSQSPSNKVTEKGKDVELRCDPISGHTALYWYRQSLGQGLEFLIYFQGNSAPDKSGLPSDRFSAERTGGSVSTLTIQRTQQEDSAVYLCASSFSGTGPSYGYTFGSGTRLTVV.

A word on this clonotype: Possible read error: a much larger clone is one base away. CDR3 sequence: CSVDGQGFYGQYF. CDR3 sequence (DNA): TGCAGCGTTGACGGACAGGGGTTCTACGGGCAGTACTTC. This rearrangement joins TRBV29-1 to TRBJ2-4; 9 bases match TRBD1. Looked up from germline, CDR1 is SQVTM and CDR2 is ANQGSEA. With 3 bases clipped from V and 13 bases from J, the junction kept 10 bases outside the gene matches. This CDR3 comprises 13 residues.

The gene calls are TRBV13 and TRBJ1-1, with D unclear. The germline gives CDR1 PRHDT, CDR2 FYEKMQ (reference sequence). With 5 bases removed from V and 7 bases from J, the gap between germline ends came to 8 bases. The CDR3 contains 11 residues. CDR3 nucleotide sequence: TGTGCCAGCAGCCGAGGGATTGAAGCTTTCTTT. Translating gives CASSRGIEAFF.

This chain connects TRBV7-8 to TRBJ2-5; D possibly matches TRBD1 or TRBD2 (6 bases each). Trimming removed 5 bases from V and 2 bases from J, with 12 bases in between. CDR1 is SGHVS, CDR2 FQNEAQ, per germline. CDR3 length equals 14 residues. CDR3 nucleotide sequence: TGTGCCAGCAGCCCCCGGGGGCATCAAGAGACCCAGTACTTC. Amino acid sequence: CASSPRGHQETQYF.

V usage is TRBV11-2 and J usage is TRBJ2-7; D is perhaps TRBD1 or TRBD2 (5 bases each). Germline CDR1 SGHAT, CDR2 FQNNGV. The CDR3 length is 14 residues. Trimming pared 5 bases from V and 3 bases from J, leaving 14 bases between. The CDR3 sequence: CASSPPDGGYEQYF. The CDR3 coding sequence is TGTGCCAGCAGCCCCCCCGATGGGGGCTACGAGCAGTACTTC.

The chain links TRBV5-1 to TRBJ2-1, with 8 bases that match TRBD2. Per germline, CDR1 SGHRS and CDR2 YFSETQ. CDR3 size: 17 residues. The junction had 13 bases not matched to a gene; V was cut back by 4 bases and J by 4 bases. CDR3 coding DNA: TGCGCCAGCAGCCCAACCCCTACTAGCGGACGGTACAATGAGCAGTTCTTC. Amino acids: CASSPTPTSGRYNEQFF.

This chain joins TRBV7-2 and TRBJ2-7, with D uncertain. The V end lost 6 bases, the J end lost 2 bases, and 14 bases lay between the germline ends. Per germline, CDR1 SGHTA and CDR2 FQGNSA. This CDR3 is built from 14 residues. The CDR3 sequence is CASRLWADTYEQYF. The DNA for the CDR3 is TGTGCCAGCAGACTGTGGGCAGACACCTACGAGCAGTACTTC. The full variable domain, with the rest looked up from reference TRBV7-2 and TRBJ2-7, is GAGVSQSPSNKVTEKGKDVELRCDPISGHTALYWYRQSLGQGLEFLIYFQGNSAPDKSGLPSDRFSAERTGGSVSTLTIQRTQQEDSAVYLCASRLWADTYEQYFGPGTRLTVT.

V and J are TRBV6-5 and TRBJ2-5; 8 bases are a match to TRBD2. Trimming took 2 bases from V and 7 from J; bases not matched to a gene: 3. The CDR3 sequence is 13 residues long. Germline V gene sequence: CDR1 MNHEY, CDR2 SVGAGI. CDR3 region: CASSYAGGGTQYF. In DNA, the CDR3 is TGTGCCAGCAGTTACGCCGGGGGGGGGACCCAGTACTTC.

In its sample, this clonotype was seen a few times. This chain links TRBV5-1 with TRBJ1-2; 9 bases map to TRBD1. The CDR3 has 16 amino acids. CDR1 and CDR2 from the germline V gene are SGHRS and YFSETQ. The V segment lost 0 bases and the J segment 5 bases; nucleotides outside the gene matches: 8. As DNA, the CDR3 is TGCGCCAGCAGCTTGGAGCCCGGGACAGGGACGTATGGCTACACCTTC. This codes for CASSLEPGTGTYGYTF.

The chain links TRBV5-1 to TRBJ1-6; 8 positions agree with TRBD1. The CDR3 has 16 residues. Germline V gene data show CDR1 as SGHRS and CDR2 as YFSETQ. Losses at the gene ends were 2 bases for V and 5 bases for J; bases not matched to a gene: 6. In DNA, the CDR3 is TGCGCCAGCAGCTTTTTACCGGGACAGGATAATTCACCCCTCCACTTT. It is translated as CASSFLPGQDNSPLHF.

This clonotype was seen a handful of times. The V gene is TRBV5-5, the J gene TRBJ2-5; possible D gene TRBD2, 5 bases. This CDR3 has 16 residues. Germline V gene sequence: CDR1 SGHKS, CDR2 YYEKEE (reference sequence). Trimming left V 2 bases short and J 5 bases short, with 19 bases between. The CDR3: CASSLIRWTLGETQYF. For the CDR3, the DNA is TGTGCCAGCAGCTTAATTAGGTGGACTTTGGGGGAGACCCAGTACTTC.

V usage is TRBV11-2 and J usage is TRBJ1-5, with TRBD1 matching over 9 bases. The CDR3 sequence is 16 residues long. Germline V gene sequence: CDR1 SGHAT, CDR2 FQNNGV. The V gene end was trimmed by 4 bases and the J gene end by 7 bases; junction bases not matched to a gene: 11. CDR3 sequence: CASSYSLTGGGQPQHF. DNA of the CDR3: TGTGCCAGCAGCTACTCTTTGACAGGGGGAGGACAGCCCCAGCATTTT.

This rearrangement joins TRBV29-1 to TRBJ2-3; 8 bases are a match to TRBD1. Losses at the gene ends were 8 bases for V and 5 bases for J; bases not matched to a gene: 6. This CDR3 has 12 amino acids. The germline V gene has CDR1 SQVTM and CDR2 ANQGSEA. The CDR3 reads CSYGQGGDTQYF. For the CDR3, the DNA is TGCAGCTACGGACAGGGTGGAGATACGCAGTATTTT.

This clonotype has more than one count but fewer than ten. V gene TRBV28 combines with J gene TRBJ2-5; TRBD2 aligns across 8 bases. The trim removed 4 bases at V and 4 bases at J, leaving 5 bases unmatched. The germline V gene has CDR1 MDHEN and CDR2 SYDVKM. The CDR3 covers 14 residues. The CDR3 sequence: CASSSGGPGETQYF. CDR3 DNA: TGTGCCAGCAGTTCGGGGGGGCCTGGAGAGACCCAGTACTTC.

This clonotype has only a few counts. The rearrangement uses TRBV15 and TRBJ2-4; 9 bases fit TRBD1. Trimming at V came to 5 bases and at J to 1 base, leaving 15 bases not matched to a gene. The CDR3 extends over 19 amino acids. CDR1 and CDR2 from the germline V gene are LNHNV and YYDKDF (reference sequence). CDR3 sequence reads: CATSSGDRGLSKAKNIQYF. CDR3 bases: TGTGCCACCAGCTCAGGAGACAGGGGGTTATCTAAGGCCAAAAACATTCAGTACTTC.